This T cell receptor (beta chain) was identified during a study of PD-L1 blockade in urothelial cancer. Method: immunoSEQ multiplex PCR; TCRdb's copy keeps in-frame clones and lacks some. The data contain 95,000 to 100,000 clones, around 87% of them singletons. The CDR3 sequence is 17 residues long. Germline V CDR1 and CDR2: SGHDN, FVKESK. With 4 bases removed from V and 0 bases from J, the gap between germline ends came to 15 bases. As for time point: pretreatment peripheral blood. The sequence was collected from a man between 60 and 75 years old with urothelial cancer. The sequencing used PBMCs, collected around atezolizumab (anti-PD-L1) treatment. The chain links TRBV14 to TRBJ2-2; no reliable D call. The CDR3 sequence is CASSPVWFGPNTGELFF. In DNA, the CDR3 is TGTGCCAGCAGCCCGGTCTGGTTCGGTCCGAACACCGGGGAGCTGTTTTTT.